These T cell receptor beta chains were read from a single sample in a study of T cells in Graves' hyperthyroidism and ophthalmopathy. A single record per CDR3 protein comes from TCRdb applying MiXCR to the multiplex PCR reads. The table includes roughly 720,000 distinct CDR3 sequences, 15% to 20% detected once. What was sequenced was blood. All receptors come from a man in his forties or fifties with Graves' hyperthyroidism. The CDR3 runs from the conserved cysteine through the conserved F or W. A D gene is named only where the DNA matches it firmly. Size is stated for part of the rows, as once, few or many counts, or as a class when the clone is expanded.

TRBV28	many	-	TRBJ1-1	CASVQLLPNTEAFF	TGTGCCAGCGTACAGCTACTTCCGAACACTGAAGCTTTCTTT
TRBV12-3/TRBV12-4	many	-	TRBJ1-1	CASSGTGTLQNTEAFF	TGTGCCAGCAGTGGGACCGGGACACTTCAGAACACTGAAGCTTTCTTT
TRBV29-1	many	TRBD1	TRBJ1-5	CSVESRTGQPQHF	TGCAGCGTAGAATCCCGGACAGGACAGCCCCAGCATTTT
TRBV5-1	-	TRBD1	TRBJ2-2	CASSSRTGNTGVLFF	TGCGCCAGCAGCTCCCGGACAGGGAACACCGGGGTGCTGTTTTTT
TRBV19	few	-	TRBJ1-6	CASTRGEYSPLHF	TGTGCCAGTACTCGGGGAGAGTACTCACCCCTCCACTTT
TRBV28	many	-	TRBJ2-7	CASSSRNLRSLYEQYF	TGTGCCAGCAGTTCCCGAAATCTTCGTAGCCTCTACGAGCAGTACTTC
TRBV6-1	many	-	TRBJ1-2	CASSQTDYYGYTF	TGTGCCAGCAGCCAGACAGACTACTATGGCTACACCTTC
TRBV5-1	-	-	TRBJ1-1	CASSQQASWTEAFF	TGCGCCAGCAGCCAACAGGCCTCCTGGACTGAAGCTTTCTTT
TRBV28	many	TRBD1	TRBJ1-4	CASSPPQGVTNEKLFF	TGTGCCAGCAGTCCACCACAGGGGGTAACTAATGAAAAACTGTTTTTT
TRBV30	many	-	TRBJ1-6	CARREQGNSPLHF	TGTGCCCGCCGGGAGCAGGGCAATTCACCCCTCCACTTT
TRBV7-8	once	-	TRBJ1-4	CASSRTGSSNEKLFF	TGTGCCAGCAGTCGTACAGGGTCGAGCAATGAAAAACTGTTTTTT
TRBV27	-	-	TRBJ1-2	CASSLTQSTHEGYTF	TGTGCCAGCAGTTTGACCCAGTCCACCCATGAGGGCTACACCTTC
TRBV10-2	few	-	TRBJ2-3	CASIPSEWVTDTQYF	TGCGCCAGCATCCCTAGCGAGTGGGTGACAGATACGCAGTATTTT
TRBV5-1	few	TRBD1	TRBJ1-4	CASSLAGQGREKLFF	TGCGCCAGCAGCTTGGCCGGACAGGGTAGAGAAAAACTGTTTTTT
TRBV9	many	TRBD2	TRBJ2-1	CASSSGGSKAYNEQFF	TGTGCCAGCAGCTCGGGGGGGTCTAAAGCCTACAATGAGCAGTTCTTC
TRBV7-9	many	-	TRBJ2-3	CASSSAGSSGTDTQYF	TGTGCCAGCAGTTCGGCGGGATCTTCTGGCACAGATACGCAGTATTTT
TRBV10-3	few	-	TRBJ2-2	CASGSGELFF	TGTGCCTCGGGATCTGGGGAGCTGTTTTTT
TRBV27	many	TRBD2	TRBJ2-2	CASSPLIAGRGELFF	TGTGCCAGCAGTCCCTTAATAGCGGGGAGGGGGGAGCTGTTTTTT
TRBV24-1	many	-	TRBJ2-3	CATSLQGGTDTQYF	TGTGCCACCAGTCTACAGGGTGGCACAGATACGCAGTATTTT
TRBV10-3	many	-	TRBJ1-6	CAISEGSLSSPLHF	TGTGCCATCAGTGAGGGCTCCTTATCTTCACCCCTCCACTTT
TRBV19	-	-	TRBJ1-2	CASSTGLSNYGYTF	TGTGCCAGTAGTACAGGGCTTTCTAACTATGGCTACACCTTC
TRBV19	many	-	TRBJ2-5	CASSMTVQETQYF	TGTGCCAGTAGTATGACGGTACAAGAGACCCAGTACTTC
TRBV3-1	-	-	TRBJ2-2	CASSEGLGAGDTGELFF	TGTGCCAGCAGTGAAGGCTTAGGGGCAGGGGACACCGGGGAGCTGTTTTTT
TRBV28	many	-	TRBJ1-2	CASTRDTNYGYTF	TGTGCCAGCACCCGGGACACCAACTATGGCTACACCTTC
TRBV6-2/TRBV6-3	many	-	TRBJ1-1	CASSYSKGIMNTEAFF	TGTGCCAGCAGTTACTCTAAGGGAATAATGAACACTGAAGCTTTCTTT
TRBV11-2	once	TRBD1	TRBJ2-7	CASSLGTGETYEQYF	TGTGCCAGCAGCCTAGGGACAGGGGAGACCTACGAGCAGTACTTC
TRBV4-1	few	-	TRBJ1-2	CASSQANSGNYGYTF	TGCGCCAGCAGCCAAGCCAACAGCGGAAACTATGGCTACACCTTC
TRBV27	many	-	TRBJ2-1	CASSLPQGGVNEQFF	TGTGCCAGCAGTTTACCGCAGGGGGGGGTCAATGAGCAGTTCTTC
TRBV30	few	-	TRBJ1-1	CVWTLYSGTEAFF	TGTGTCTGGACCTTGTACTCTGGCACTGAAGCTTTCTTT
TRBV6-9	few	TRBD2	TRBJ2-2	CASSYASGGLTGELFF	TGTGCCAGCAGTTACGCTTCGGGAGGGCTTACCGGGGAGCTGTTTTTT
TRBV11-2	many	TRBD2	TRBJ2-5	CASSLVSILLAGGPSGTQYF	TGTGCCAGCAGCTTAGTCTCGATCCTACTAGCGGGAGGGCCTAGTGGGACCCAGTACTTC
TRBV12-3/TRBV12-4	many	TRBD2	TRBJ2-2	CASSATSGRVPGELFF	TGTGCCAGCAGTGCCACTAGCGGGAGGGTTCCCGGGGAGCTGTTTTTT
TRBV24-1	many	TRBD1	TRBJ1-5	CATGTGGNQPQHF	TGTGCCACCGGGACAGGTGGTAATCAGCCCCAGCATTTT
TRBV14	few	-	TRBJ2-2	CASSPGLLTGELFF	TGTGCCAGCAGCCCAGGACTGCTCACCGGGGAGCTGTTTTTT
TRBV6-1	few	-	TRBJ2-6	CASSILDSGANVLTF	TGTGCCAGCAGTATCTTGGACTCTGGGGCCAACGTCCTGACTTTC
TRBV5-1	-	-	TRBJ1-2	CASSLDRKYGYTF	TGCGCCAGCAGCTTGGACAGAAAGTATGGCTACACCTTC
TRBV2	many	TRBD1	TRBJ2-5	CASSDRDRGRQTQYF	TGTGCCAGCAGTGACCGGGACAGGGGTAGACAGACCCAGTACTTC
TRBV4-1	few	-	TRBJ2-7	CASSPRQAIEQYF	TGCGCCAGCAGCCCCCGCCAGGCTATCGAGCAGTACTTC
TRBV20-1	few	-	TRBJ2-4	CSANPGLAKNIQYF	TGCAGTGCTAACCCAGGTCTAGCCAAAAACATTCAGTACTTC
TRBV7-2	many	TRBD1	TRBJ2-5	CASSASDRAGKYF	TGTGCCAGCAGCGCATCAGACAGGGCTGGGAAGTACTTC
TRBV5-1	-	-	TRBJ2-1	CASSGRESYNEQFF	TGCGCCAGCAGCGGCCGGGAGTCCTACAATGAGCAGTTCTTC
TRBV6-2/TRBV6-3	many	-	TRBJ1-2	CASRGLTGGRYGYTF	TGTGCCAGCAGGGGGTTGACCGGTGGACGGTATGGCTACACCTTC
TRBV7-9	-	TRBD1	TRBJ1-1	CASSRPGTGWNTEAFF	TGTGCCAGCAGCCGTCCCGGGACAGGTTGGAACACTGAAGCTTTCTTT
TRBV19	many	-	TRBJ2-7	CASSMRGANEQYF	TGTGCCAGTAGTATGCGCGGGGCCAACGAGCAGTACTTC
TRBV11-2	many	-	TRBJ2-7	CASSLEGGRYYEQYF	TGTGCCAGCAGCTTAGAAGGAGGGAGGTACTACGAGCAGTACTTC
TRBV4-2	-	-	TRBJ2-7	CASSQDPFSGEQYF	TGTGCCAGCAGCCAAGACCCGTTTTCGGGAGAGCAGTACTTC
TRBV30	many	-	TRBJ2-5	CAWSQGEETQYF	TGTGCCTGGAGTCAGGGAGAAGAGACCCAGTACTTC
TRBV28	many	TRBD1	TRBJ1-2	CASSKQGGHGYTF	TGTGCCAGCAGTAAACAGGGGGGCCATGGCTACACCTTC
TRBV2	many	-	TRBJ2-5	CASRPASGRQETQYF	TGTGCCAGCAGACCCGCCTCGGGACGTCAAGAGACCCAGTACTTC
TRBV28	many	-	TRBJ2-7	CASSLRIGDTEYEQYF	TGTGCCAGCAGTTTAAGGATTGGGGACACCGAGTACGAGCAGTACTTC